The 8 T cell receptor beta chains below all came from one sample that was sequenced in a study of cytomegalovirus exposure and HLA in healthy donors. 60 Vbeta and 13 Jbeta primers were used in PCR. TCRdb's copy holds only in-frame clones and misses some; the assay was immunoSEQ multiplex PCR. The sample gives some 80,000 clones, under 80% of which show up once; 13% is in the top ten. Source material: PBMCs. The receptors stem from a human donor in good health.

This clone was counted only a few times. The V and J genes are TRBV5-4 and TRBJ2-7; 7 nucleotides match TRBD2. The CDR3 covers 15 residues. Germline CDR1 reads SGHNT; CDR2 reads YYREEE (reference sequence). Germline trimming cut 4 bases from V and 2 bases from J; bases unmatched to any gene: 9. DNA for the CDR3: TGTGCCAGCAGCCCCGGGGGGACGGGGACCTACGAGCAGTACTTC. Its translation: CASSPGGTGTYEQYF.

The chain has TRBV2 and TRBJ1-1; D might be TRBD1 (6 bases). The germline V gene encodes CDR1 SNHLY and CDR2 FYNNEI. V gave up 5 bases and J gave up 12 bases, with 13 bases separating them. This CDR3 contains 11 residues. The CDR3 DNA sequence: TGTGCCAGCAGTATCACAGGGCGTACTTTCTTT. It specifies CASSITGRTFF.

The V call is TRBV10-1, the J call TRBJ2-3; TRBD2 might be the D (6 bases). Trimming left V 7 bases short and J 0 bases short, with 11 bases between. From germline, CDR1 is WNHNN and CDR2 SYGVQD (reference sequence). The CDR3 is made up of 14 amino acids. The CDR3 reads CASKGSGSTDTQYF. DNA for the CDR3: TGCGCCAGCAAGGGTAGCGGTAGCACAGATACGCAGTATTTT.

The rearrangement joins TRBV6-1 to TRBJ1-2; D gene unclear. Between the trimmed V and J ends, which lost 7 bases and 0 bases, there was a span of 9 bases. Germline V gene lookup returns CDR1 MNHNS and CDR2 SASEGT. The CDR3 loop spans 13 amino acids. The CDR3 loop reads CASKEGTNYGYTF. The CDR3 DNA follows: TGTGCCAGCAAGGAGGGAACTAACTATGGCTACACCTTC.

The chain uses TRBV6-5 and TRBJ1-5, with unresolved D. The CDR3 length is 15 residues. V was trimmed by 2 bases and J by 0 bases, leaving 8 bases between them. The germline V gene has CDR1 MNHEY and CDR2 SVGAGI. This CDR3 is CASSYGQNSNQPQHF. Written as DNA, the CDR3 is TGTGCCAGCAGTTACGGGCAGAATAGCAATCAGCCCCAGCATTTT.

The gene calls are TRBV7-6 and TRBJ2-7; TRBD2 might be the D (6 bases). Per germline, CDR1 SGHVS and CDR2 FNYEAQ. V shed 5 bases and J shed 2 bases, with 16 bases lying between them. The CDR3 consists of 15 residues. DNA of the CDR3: TGTGCCAGCAGCCTCGGGACTGTCGATCCCTACGAGCAGTACTTC. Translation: CASSLGTVDPYEQYF. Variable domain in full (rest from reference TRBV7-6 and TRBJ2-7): GAGVSQSPRYKVTKRGQDVALRCDPISGHVSLYWYRQALGQGPEFLTYFNYEAQQDKSGLPNDRFSAERPEGSISTLTIQRTEQRDSAMYRCASSLGTVDPYEQYFGPGTRLTVT.

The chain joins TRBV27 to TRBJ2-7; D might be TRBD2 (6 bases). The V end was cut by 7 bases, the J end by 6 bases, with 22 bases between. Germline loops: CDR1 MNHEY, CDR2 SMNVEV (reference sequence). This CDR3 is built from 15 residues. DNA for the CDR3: TGTGCCAGCACCCTATCGGGGAGGTCTGGGTTCGAGCAGTACTTC. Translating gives CASTLSGRSGFEQYF.

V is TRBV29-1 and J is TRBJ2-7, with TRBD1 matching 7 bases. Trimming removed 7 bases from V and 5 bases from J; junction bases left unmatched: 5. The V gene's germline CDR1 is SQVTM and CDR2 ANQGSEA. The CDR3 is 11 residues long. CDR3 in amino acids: CSGQGYDEQYF. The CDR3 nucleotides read TGCAGCGGACAGGGTTACGACGAGCAGTACTTC.